This TCR beta chain is drawn from a study of T cells expressing NK-cell markers. Study context: From sorted CD3+CD56+NKG2C+, CD3+CD56+NKG2C- and CD3+CD56-NKG2C+ T cells came the TCR beta repertoires. The study's findings and limits: Where several donors were concerned, these clonotypes also led the CD3+CD56-NKG2C+ fraction. Of CD8+ T cells, roughly 1.0-7.0% belonged to dominant NKG2C+ clonotypes in several donors.

5'RACE template switching with UMIs produced the TCR beta cDNA. From its re-call of the 5' RACE reads, TCRdb lists each CDR3 protein once, without DNA. Here the sample table reports roughly 430,000 distinct CDR3 sequences. In the case of this clonotype: Antigen unknown.

The CDR3 contains 16 residues. CDR1 and CDR2 from the germline V gene are SGHTA and FQGNSA. Sequencing used blood T cells: a sorted CD56 or NKG2C T cell subset, CD4+ or CD8+ T cells, or bulk PBMC T cells (not recorded which). V usage is TRBV7-2 and J usage is TRBJ2-7; lacking DNA, the TRBD2 call made by TCRdb goes unchecked. The clonotype originates from a woman between 18 and 75 years old in good health. The CDR3 spells CASSLVPSGSLYEQYF. Full variable domain (missing parts from reference TRBV7-2 and TRBJ2-7): GAGVSQSPSNKVTEKGKDVELRCDPISGHTALYWYRQSLGQGLEFLIYFQGNSAPDKSGLPSDRFSAERTGGSVSTLTIQRTQQEDSAVYLCASSLVPSGSLYEQYFGPGTRLTVT.